Sequencing of this TCR beta chain was carried out in a study of cytomegalovirus exposure and HLA in healthy donors. Produced via immunoSEQ multiplex PCR; TCRdb's table is partial and in-frame only. The sample consists of 150,000 or so clones, just over 85% of them appearing once. V trimming: 2 bases; J trimming: 4 bases; junction bases outside the gene matches: 11. CDR3 size: 17 residues. Germline assignment: CDR1 KGHSH and CDR2 LQKENI. The V gene is TRBV18, the J gene TRBJ1-2; TRBD1 aligns across 9 bases. The receptor's source is a human donor in good health. Source material: PBMCs. DNA of the CDR3: TGTGCCAGCTCACCAGTCCCGGGACAGGGTTCCGGCTATGGCTACACCTTC. Protein: CASSPVPGQGSGYGYTF.